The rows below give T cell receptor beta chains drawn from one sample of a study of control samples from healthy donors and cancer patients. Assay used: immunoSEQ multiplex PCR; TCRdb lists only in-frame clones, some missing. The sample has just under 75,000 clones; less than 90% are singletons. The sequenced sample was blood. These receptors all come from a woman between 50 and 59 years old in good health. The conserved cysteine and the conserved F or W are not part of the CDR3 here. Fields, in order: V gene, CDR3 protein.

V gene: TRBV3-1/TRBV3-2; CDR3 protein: ASSQNGGRGTNYGYT
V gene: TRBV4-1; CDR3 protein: ASSQVEGGRAAATQY
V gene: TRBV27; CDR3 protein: ASSLVIFGHLSEAF
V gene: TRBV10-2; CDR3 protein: AFSEVSGRHQETQY
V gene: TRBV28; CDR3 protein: ASSNSGTLWSTEAF
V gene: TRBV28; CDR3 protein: ASSSDGSYGYT
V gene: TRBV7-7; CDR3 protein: ASSLGDGQETQY
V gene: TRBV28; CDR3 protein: ASRVRVGRVYEQY
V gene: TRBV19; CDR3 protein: ASSGVFLEANYGYT
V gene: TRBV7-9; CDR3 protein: ASSLVGDYGYT
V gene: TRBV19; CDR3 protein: ASSPGTGEEQY
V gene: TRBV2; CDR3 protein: ASSTDSGTEAF
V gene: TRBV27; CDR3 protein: ASSGGGLAAYNEQF
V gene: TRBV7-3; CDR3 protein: ASARAGGYQETQY
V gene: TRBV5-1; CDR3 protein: ASTHKDGAGNTIY
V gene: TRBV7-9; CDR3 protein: ASSGSGVSTDTQY
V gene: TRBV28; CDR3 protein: ASSPLDSHTSGKETQY
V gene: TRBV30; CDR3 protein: AWSVKETQY
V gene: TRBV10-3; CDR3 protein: AISVGRGAYNSPLH
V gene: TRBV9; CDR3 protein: ASSVSSGRVDTQY
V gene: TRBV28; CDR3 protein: ASSLRGQGFGETQY
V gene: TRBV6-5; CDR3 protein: ASTDKNIQY
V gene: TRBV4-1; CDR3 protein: ASSQDSSYEQY
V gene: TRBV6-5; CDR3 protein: ASSFSGRSEQF
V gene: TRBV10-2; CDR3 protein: ASRDVTGPEVYEQY
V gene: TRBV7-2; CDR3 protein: ASSYTVDSYNEQF
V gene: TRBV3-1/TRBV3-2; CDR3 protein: ASSNSGGVGEQY
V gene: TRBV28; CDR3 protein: ASSRETSTDTQY
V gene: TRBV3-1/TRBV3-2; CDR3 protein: ASRNSDAGRELF
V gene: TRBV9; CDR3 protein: ASSESGGTQY
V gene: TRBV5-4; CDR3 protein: ASSLEDRSYEQY
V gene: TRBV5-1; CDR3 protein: ASSSGNTEAF
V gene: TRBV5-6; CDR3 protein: ASSLPSGRNEQY
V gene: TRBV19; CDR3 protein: ASTMGSGPYEQY
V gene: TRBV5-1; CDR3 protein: ASSSRGPRYNEQF
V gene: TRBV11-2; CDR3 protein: ASSQTGDYGYT
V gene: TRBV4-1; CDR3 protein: ASSPSRGNTDTQY
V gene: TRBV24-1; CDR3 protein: ATSDPRAGITDTQY
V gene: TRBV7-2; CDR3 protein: ATGKEPGLMSRNQPQH
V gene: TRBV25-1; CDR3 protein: ASSESNGVTGELF
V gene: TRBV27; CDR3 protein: ASRGLALGMHEQF
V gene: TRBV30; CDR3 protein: AWNLVGNTIY
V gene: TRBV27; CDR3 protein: ASSFRTGGDEQY
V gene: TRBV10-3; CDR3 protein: AIRLTANYGYT
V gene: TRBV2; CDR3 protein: AGSSGRIETQY
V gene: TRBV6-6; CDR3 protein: ASSYQQGADKLF
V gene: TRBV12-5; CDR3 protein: ASGFRPTGTSGNGAYNEQF
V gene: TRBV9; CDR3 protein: ASSVDITGELF
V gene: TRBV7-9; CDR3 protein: ASSPQDRGSDEQY
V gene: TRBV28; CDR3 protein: ASSPPPGATEAF
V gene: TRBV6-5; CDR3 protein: ASSPQQGKGGYT
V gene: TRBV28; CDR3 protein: ASREPGQLLGYT
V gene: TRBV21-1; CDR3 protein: ASSKVWGSNQPQH
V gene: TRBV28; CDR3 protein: ASNGHSTPLRYGYT
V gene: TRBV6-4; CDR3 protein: ASSVGGISDEQF
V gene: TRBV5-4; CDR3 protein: ASRLDESYNEQF
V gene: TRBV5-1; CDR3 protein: ASSPNGLAGVGFSYEQY
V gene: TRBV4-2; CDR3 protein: ASSQIPGGPRDEQF
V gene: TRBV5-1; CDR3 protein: ASSLGSGYNEQY
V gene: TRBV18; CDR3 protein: ASSPGNQPQH